Listed below are T cell receptor beta chains from one sample, sequenced in a study of blood T cell repertoires in COVID-19. TCRdb's copy holds only in-frame clones and misses some; the assay was immunoSEQ multiplex PCR. The sample yields 250,000 to 300,000 clones, roughly 86% seen once. Sequences were obtained from PBMCs or T cells enriched from blood (not recorded which). The receptors were gathered from an older woman who had recovered from COVID-19. Both conserved end residues are part of each CDR3. D genes are given only for firm matches. Expanded clones get a size class; other rows say once, few or many, or leave the size out.

j_gene | v_gene | d_gene | abundance | CDR3aa | CDR3nt
TRBJ1-2 | TRBV28 | TRBD1 | . | CASIQGTGYGYTF | TGTGCCAGCATCCAGGGGACAGGCTATGGCTACACCTTC
TRBJ2-3 | TRBV25-1 | . | . | CASSVSGPPRDTQYF | TGTGCCAGCAGTGTTAGCGGTCCCCCGAGGGATACGCAGTATTTT
TRBJ1-4 | TRBV25-1 | . | once | CASSETSLKLFF | TGTGCCAGCAGTGAGACAAGTTTGAAACTGTTTTTT
TRBJ2-7 | TRBV5-4 | TRBD1 | once | CASSLANRGEQYF | TGTGCCAGCAGCTTGGCCAACAGGGGCGAGCAGTACTTC
TRBJ2-5 | TRBV27 | TRBD2 | . | CASSPARAGVAQETQYF | TGTGCCAGCAGTCCAGCCCGGGCGGGGGTAGCCCAAGAGACCCAGTACTTC
TRBJ2-2 | TRBV7-2 | TRBD2 | . | CASSSQRGPNTGELFF | TGTGCCAGCAGCTCTCAGCGGGGGCCGAACACCGGGGAGCTGTTTTTT
TRBJ2-3 | TRBV5-6 | TRBD2 | . | CASSLGLAGVDTQYF | TGTGCCAGCAGCTTGGGACTAGCGGGAGTGGATACGCAGTATTTT
TRBJ1-5 | TRBV7-2 | . | . | CASSLDGYQPQHF | TGTGCCAGCAGCTTAGACGGGTATCAGCCCCAGCATTTT
TRBJ1-6 | TRBV5-4 | . | . | CASSLDDGLASYNSPLHF | TGTGCCAGCAGCTTGGATGACGGTTTAGCCTCCTATAATTCACCCCTCCACTTT
TRBJ1-5 | TRBV10-2 | . | . | CASGAGHQPQHF | TGCGCCAGCGGGGCGGGGCATCAGCCCCAGCATTTT
TRBJ1-1 | TRBV7-3 | . | . | CASSLFLRRGLFF | TGTGCCAGCAGCTTATTCTTGCGGCGGGGACTTTTCTTT
TRBJ2-1 | TRBV18 | . | . | CASSSSGSYNEQFF | TGTGCCAGCTCTAGTAGCGGCTCATACAATGAGCAGTTCTTC
TRBJ1-5 | TRBV7-9 | . | . | CASSDRNQPQHF | TGTGCCAGCAGCGACAGGAATCAGCCCCAGCATTTT
TRBJ2-1 | TRBV18 | . | . | CASSPGREQFF | TGTGCCAGCTCACCTGGCAGGGAGCAGTTCTTC
TRBJ1-3 | TRBV19 | . | . | CASISRDIGNTIYF | TGTGCCAGTATATCTCGGGACATTGGAAACACCATATATTTT
TRBJ2-2 | TRBV27 | . | . | CASSSGLLTGELFF | TGTGCCAGCAGTTCGGGACTTTTGACCGGGGAGCTGTTTTTT
TRBJ2-5 | TRBV5-1 | TRBD2 | . | CATPRGVQETQYF | TGCGCCACCCCTCGGGGGGTTCAAGAGACCCAGTACTTC
TRBJ2-1 | TRBV11-3 | TRBD2 | . | CASSLEGSGSYEQFF | TGTGCCAGCAGCTTAGAGGGTAGCGGGAGCTATGAGCAGTTCTTC
TRBJ2-2 | TRBV7-9 | . | . | CASTLMGLLNTGELFF | TGTGCCAGCACCCTGATGGGACTCTTGAACACCGGGGAGCTGTTTTTT
TRBJ2-3 | TRBV29-1 | . | . | CSSRALLGADTQYF | TGCAGCTCCCGAGCGCTCCTAGGGGCAGATACGCAGTATTTT
TRBJ2-5 | TRBV6-5 | . | . | CASSIGPYQETQYF | TGTGCCAGCAGTATTGGGCCTTATCAAGAGACCCAGTACTTC
TRBJ1-3 | TRBV7-9 | . | . | CASSPRRGSFSGNTIYF | TGTGCCAGCAGCCCCAGGAGGGGCAGCTTCTCTGGAAACACCATATATTTT
TRBJ1-4 | TRBV14 | . | few | CARGDMGETNEKLFF | TGTGCCAGAGGGGACATGGGGGAAACTAATGAAAAACTGTTTTTT
TRBJ1-1 | TRBV9 | . | . | CASSVDGITEAFF | TGTGCCAGCAGCGTAGACGGGATCACTGAAGCTTTCTTT
TRBJ1-1 | TRBV24-1 | . | . | CATSDGTAAFF | TGTGCCACCAGTGATGGGACTGCAGCTTTCTTT
TRBJ1-1 | TRBV2 | . | . | CASSEVAGQAFF | TGTGCCAGCAGTGAAGTGGCAGGGCAAGCTTTCTTT
TRBJ2-1 | TRBV11-1 | . | once | CASSLLAGRRNEQFF | TGTGCCAGCAGCTTACTAGCAGGTCGAAGGAATGAGCAGTTCTTC
TRBJ2-7 | TRBV13 | TRBD2 | . | CASSLRLAGVSYEQYF | TGTGCCAGCAGCTTAAGACTAGCGGGAGTTTCCTACGAGCAGTACTTC
TRBJ2-7 | TRBV19 | . | . | CASSIPSGAEQYF | TGTGCCAGTAGTATCCCCTCGGGAGCCGAGCAGTACTTC
TRBJ1-4 | TRBV19 | . | . | CASSTSPGVTNEKLFF | TGTGCCAGTAGTACATCTCCAGGGGTCACTAATGAAAAACTGTTTTTT
TRBJ1-5 | TRBV6-5 | TRBD1 | few | CASSQQGNQPQHF | TGTGCCAGCAGCCAACAGGGGAATCAGCCCCAGCATTTT
TRBJ2-7 | TRBV6-5 | . | . | CASSSTVYEQYF | TGTGCCAGCAGTTCGACAGTCTACGAGCAGTACTTC
TRBJ2-2 | TRBV12-3/TRBV12-4 | . | . | CASSLSITGELFF | TGTGCCAGCAGTTTGAGCATCACCGGGGAGCTGTTTTTT
TRBJ1-2 | TRBV29-1 | TRBD1 | . | CSVVVDGTGGSGYTF | TGCAGCGTTGTGGTGGATGGGACAGGGGGGTCTGGCTACACCTTC
TRBJ1-5 | TRBV5-1 | . | . | CASSATPGEGANQPQHF | TGCGCCAGCAGCGCTACTCCGGGTGAAGGGGCTAATCAGCCCCAGCATTTT
TRBJ1-1 | TRBV11-2 | TRBD1 | once | CASSPGQGWDTEAFF | TGTGCCAGCAGCCCAGGACAGGGTTGGGACACTGAAGCTTTCTTT
TRBJ1-4 | TRBV5-4 | TRBD1 | . | CASSLRRGGDEKLFF | TGTGCCAGCAGCCTGAGGAGAGGGGGCGATGAAAAACTGTTTTTT
TRBJ2-5 | TRBV24-1 | . | . | CATSAAGGKTETQYF | TGTGCCACCAGTGCCGCCGGGGGTAAGACGGAGACCCAGTACTTC
TRBJ1-1 | TRBV6-5 | . | . | CASSREARGTEAFF | TGTGCCAGCAGTAGGGAGGCCCGGGGCACTGAAGCTTTCTTT
TRBJ1-2 | TRBV6-5 | . | . | CASSVYGGQAYGYTF | TGTGCCAGCAGCGTCTACGGTGGCCAGGCCTATGGCTACACCTTC
TRBJ2-2 | TRBV5-1 | . | . | CASSWGANTGELFF | TGCGCCAGCAGCTGGGGGGCGAACACCGGGGAGCTGTTTTTT
TRBJ2-7 | TRBV28 | TRBD2 | . | CASSLEGLAAYEQYF | TGTGCCAGCAGTTTAGAGGGACTAGCGGCCTACGAGCAGTACTTC
TRBJ2-7 | TRBV28 | TRBD1 | . | CASRIWVGQGSYEQYF | TGTGCCAGCAGAATTTGGGTGGGACAGGGCTCCTACGAGCAGTACTTC
TRBJ1-1 | TRBV11-2 | . | . | CATSMSVNTEAFF | TGTGCCACCTCCATGTCAGTGAACACTGAAGCTTTCTTT
TRBJ1-2 | TRBV7-3 | . | . | CASSLTGRDYGYTF | TGTGCCAGCAGCTTAACGGGCAGAGACTATGGCTACACCTTC
TRBJ2-7 | TRBV5-1 | . | . | CASSWPRDWDYEQYF | TGCGCCAGCAGCTGGCCCAGGGACTGGGACTACGAGCAGTACTTC
TRBJ1-2 | TRBV6-4 | TRBD1 | . | CASSDSGGDSYTF | TGTGCCAGCAGTGACTCAGGGGGCGACAGCTACACCTTC
TRBJ1-6 | TRBV2 | . | few | CASSDSGYNSPLHF | TGTGCCAGCAGTGACTCAGGCTATAATTCACCCCTCCACTTT
TRBJ1-3 | TRBV27 | . | . | CASSPGHSGNTIYF | TGTGCCAGCAGCCCGGGACACTCTGGAAACACCATATATTTT
TRBJ2-4 | TRBV7-9 | TRBD2 | . | CASSKTSGGLAKNIQYF | TGTGCCAGCAGCAAGACTAGCGGGGGTCTAGCCAAAAACATTCAGTACTTC
TRBJ2-1 | TRBV19 | TRBD1 | once | CASSPKGQGLHEQFF | TGTGCCAGTAGTCCCAAGGGACAGGGTTTGCATGAGCAGTTCTTC
TRBJ2-5 | TRBV19 | . | . | CASSTNAPETQYF | TGTGCCAGTAGTACGAACGCGCCGGAGACCCAGTACTTC
TRBJ2-7 | TRBV5-1 | TRBD2 | . | CASSLKQGSTSGTSSYEQYF | TGCGCCAGCAGCTTGAAACAGGGAAGTACTAGCGGGACAAGCTCCTACGAGCAGTACTTC
TRBJ2-1 | TRBV19 | TRBD2 | few | CASTRRGGSYNEQFF | TGTGCCAGTACCCGTCGCGGGGGGTCCTACAATGAGCAGTTCTTC